The 20 T cell receptor beta chains given below trace back to one sample, sequenced in a study of OX40 agonist ivuxolimab in advanced cancers. Profiled with immunoSEQ multiplex PCR; TCRdb holds only in-frame clones, not every one. The data contain over 55,000 clones, about 86% of them seen just once; the ten biggest clones take up around 0.6%. The starting material was CD4+ or CD8+ T cells sorted from blood, obtained in a trial of the OX40 agonist ivuxolimab. The receptors were sampled from an adult with an advanced solid tumor such as melanoma, head and neck, liver or kidney cancer.

CDR3 nucleotides: TGTGCCAGCTCACCGGCGGAATCGGGTCAGCCCCAGCATTTT. This encodes CASSPAESGQPQHF. V usage is TRBV18 and J usage is TRBJ1-5; D not resolved. Germline CDR1 KGHSH, CDR2 LQKENI. The V end was cut by 3 bases, the J end by 6 bases, with 12 bases between. The CDR3 contains 14 residues.

The J gene is TRBJ2-5, the V gene TRBV30, with a possible D match to TRBD2 (7 bases). The CDR3 consists of 13 residues. Germline CDR1 is GTSNPN and CDR2 is SVGIG (reference sequence). The V end was cut by 4 bases, the J end by 4 bases, with 13 bases between. This CDR3 reads CAWTRGAAETQYF. The CDR3 DNA sequence: TGTGCCTGGACTCGGGGGGCGGCAGAGACCCAGTACTTC.

The chain links TRBV9 to TRBJ2-1; D may correspond to TRBD1 or TRBD2 (5 bases each). V shed 4 bases and J shed 8 bases, with 7 bases lying between them. CDR1 is SGDLS, CDR2 YYNGEE, per germline. The CDR3 spans 11 residues. The CDR3 nucleotides read TGTGCCAGCAGCTTGGGGGATGAGCAGTTCTTC. Its translation: CASSLGDEQFF.

J is TRBJ2-1 and V is TRBV27; 13 positions agree with TRBD2. The CDR3 consists of 15 residues. The germline V gene encodes CDR1 MNHEY and CDR2 SMNVEV (reference sequence). Trimming took 4 bases from V and 5 from J; bases not matched to a gene: 2. The CDR3 is CASSSGLAGNNEQFF. In DNA, the CDR3 is TGTGCCAGCAGTTCGGGACTAGCGGGAAACAATGAGCAGTTCTTC.

This sequence joins TRBV2 and TRBJ1-2, with D uncertain. The CDR3 sequence is 17 residues long. The germline V gene encodes CDR1 SNHLY and CDR2 FYNNEI. V lost 2 bases, J lost 0 bases, and 16 bases lay in between. The CDR3 DNA reads as TGTGCCAGCAGTGAACAAGCCGCCCGGATAGCTAACTATGGCTACACCTTC. The encoded protein is CASSEQAARIANYGYTF.

The chain combines TRBV27 with TRBJ2-7; TRBD2 is a possible D gene (5 bases). This CDR3 is 20 amino acids long. In germline, CDR1 is MNHEY, CDR2 SMNVEV (reference sequence). V lost 6 bases to trimming and J lost 0 bases, with 30 bases between them. This chain's CDR3 is CASSRQPPGSSLSGSYEQYF. CDR3 DNA: TGTGCCAGCAGCCGACAACCTCCGGGATCCTCCTTATCGGGCTCCTACGAGCAGTACTTC.

The genes are TRBV15 and TRBJ2-7; maybe TRBD1 (5 bases). V was shortened by 4 bases and J by 1 base, with 14 bases between the two germline ends. The CDR3 runs 15 residues. Germline-derived CDR1 and CDR2 are LNHNV and YYDKDF (reference sequence). CDR3 nucleotides: TGTGCCACCAGCAACAGGAAAGATGGATCCTACGAGCAGTACTTC. Protein: CATSNRKDGSYEQYF.

The genes are TRBV6-6 and TRBJ2-6; weak D call: TRBD2 (5 bases). The CDR3 contains 14 residues. V lost 7 bases and J lost 4, with 11 bases in between. CDR1 is MNHNY and CDR2 is SVGAGI in the germline V gene (reference sequence). The CDR3 reads CASKRGTGANVLTF. CDR3 coding DNA: TGTGCCAGCAAACGGGGAACCGGGGCCAACGTCCTGACTTTC.

The chain uses TRBV5-4 and TRBJ2-3; D ambiguous. V dropped 1 base and J dropped 8 bases, with 14 bases sitting between them. The CDR3 is made up of 14 amino acids. Germline values: CDR1 SGHNT, CDR2 YYREEE (reference sequence). DNA for the CDR3: TGTGCCAGCAGCTTGCCCGGTCCGCTCGCTACGCAGTATTTT. Translation gives CASSLPGPLATQYF.

This chain connects TRBV11-3 to TRBJ1-1; possibly TRBD1 for D (5 bases). V was cut by 5 bases and J by 0 bases, with 13 bases left in between. Per germline, CDR1 SGHNT and CDR2 YENEEA. There are 15 residues in the CDR3. DNA for the CDR3: TGTGCCAGCAGCCTTCGGGGCACGATGAACACTGAAGCTTTCTTT. It specifies CASSLRGTMNTEAFF.

The V gene is TRBV28, the J gene TRBJ1-2; 8 nucleotides line up with TRBD1. J gave up 4 bases and V 6 bases, and 7 bases lay outside the gene matches. The CDR3 is 14 amino acids. From germline, CDR1 is MDHEN and CDR2 SYDVKM. The CDR3 DNA follows: TGTGCCAGCAGATGGACAGGGTCCGGCTATGGCTACACCTTC. Translating gives CASRWTGSGYGYTF.

This clone is a singleton in its sample. The chain carries TRBV28 and TRBJ2-1; a possible D gene is TRBD2 (6 bases). The CDR3 is 13 residues long. From germline, CDR1 is MDHEN and CDR2 SYDVKM. Deletions cut 3 bases from V and 5 bases from J, with 8 bases between. CDR3 region: CASSFTGDNEQFF. In DNA form, the CDR3 reads TGTGCCAGCAGTTTTACGGGAGACAATGAGCAGTTCTTC.

The chain employs TRBV6-5 and TRBJ2-5, with D perhaps TRBD2 (5 bases). The CDR3 runs 16 residues. V gave up 0 bases and J gave up 2 bases, with 13 bases separating them. Germline V gene sequence: CDR1 MNHEY, CDR2 SVGAGI. The chain's CDR3 is CASSYSERVSQETQYF. CDR3 nucleotide sequence: TGTGCCAGCAGTTACTCTGAGAGGGTTTCGCAAGAGACCCAGTACTTC.

This chain links TRBV7-2 with TRBJ2-5; the D gene is possibly TRBD2 (7 bases). The closer fit of TRBJ2-7 to the DNA end suggests the J call may be wrong. The CDR3 covers 17 residues. The germline gives CDR1 SGHTA, CDR2 FQGNSA. The chain's CDR3 is CASSLILWGGTNYEQYF. In nucleotides, the CDR3 is TGTGCCAGCAGCTTAATCCTATGGGGGGGGACAAACTACGAGCAGTACTTC.

V gene TRBV28 combines with J gene TRBJ1-4, with TRBD1 matching 7 bases. CDR1 and CDR2 from the germline V gene are MDHEN and SYDVKM. V lost 3 bases, J lost 7 bases, and 5 bases stayed unmatched. This CDR3 is 14 amino acids long. The CDR3 bases are TGTGCCAGCAGTTTCGCAGGGGACAGTGAAAAACTGTTTTTT. Protein: CASSFAGDSEKLFF.

This rearrangement joins TRBV13 to TRBJ2-7; D uncertain. The CDR3 has 13 amino acids. V was trimmed by 5 bases and J by 0 bases, leaving 8 bases between them. Germline-derived CDR1 and CDR2 are PRHDT and FYEKMQ (reference sequence). The CDR3 protein is CASSPDTSYEQYF. DNA of the CDR3: TGTGCCAGCAGCCCCGACACCTCCTACGAGCAGTACTTC.

A few counts support this clone. This sequence joins TRBV6-1 and TRBJ2-7; D is uncertain. The V end lost 3 bases, the J end lost 6 bases, and 12 bases lay between the germline ends. The CDR3 spans 13 residues. CDR1 and CDR2 from the germline V gene are MNHNS and SASEGT. CDR3 nucleotides: TGTGCCAGCAGTGATTGGCTTGGCCGCGAGCAGTACTTC. Amino acid sequence: CASSDWLGREQYF.

In this sample, this clone turned up once. The V gene is TRBV6-5, the J gene TRBJ2-7, with 10 positions matching TRBD1. The CDR3 contains 15 residues. Losses at the gene ends were 0 bases for V and 2 bases for J; bases not matched to a gene: 1. Germline CDR1 MNHEY, CDR2 SVGAGI. The CDR3 here is CASSYSGQGAYEQYF. CDR3 nucleotide sequence: TGTGCCAGCAGTTACTCCGGACAGGGGGCCTACGAGCAGTACTTC.

V gene TRBV5-1 combines with J gene TRBJ2-5, with D possibly TRBD1 on 6 matching bases. The CDR3 extends over 15 amino acids. Germline V gene sequence: CDR1 SGHRS, CDR2 YFSETQ. Trimming removed 0 bases from V and 2 bases from J, with 11 bases in between. The CDR3 loop is CASSLVAGEQETQYF. CDR3 coding DNA: TGCGCCAGCAGCTTGGTCGCAGGGGAACAAGAGACCCAGTACTTC.

This chain uses TRBV7-8 with TRBJ1-1; weak D call: TRBD1 (5 bases). The CDR3 spans 16 residues. Germline CDR1 is SGHVS and CDR2 is FQNEAQ. V gave up 1 base and J gave up 2 bases, with 14 bases separating them. The CDR3 reads CASSLGRGTGNTEAFF. CDR3 coding DNA: TGTGCCAGCAGCTTAGGGAGAGGGACGGGAAACACTGAAGCTTTCTTT. Based on the CDR3 plus reference TRBV7-8 and TRBJ1-1, the full variable domain is GAGVSQSPRYKVAKRGQDVALRCDPISGHVSLFWYQQALGQGPEFLTYFQNEAQLDKSGLPSDRFFAERPEGSVSTLKIQRTQQEDSAVYLCASSLGRGTGNTEAFFGQGTRLTVV.